A selection of T cell receptor beta chains follows, all from one sample in a study of metastatic and nonmetastatic thyroid tumors. TCRdb redid the clone calls on the PCR reads using MiXCR. Of just over 40,000 clones detected, about 10% appear once; the ten largest clones hold under 25%. Sequenced input: blood. The receptor source for this set is a female donor with papillary thyroid cancer or a benign thyroid nodule (not recorded which). Some clones in this sample may be carry-over from other donors' samples. Each CDR3 is given with its conserved first and last residue. Fields, in order: V gene, clone size, J gene, D gene, CDR3 DNA, CDR3 protein. D genes are given only for firm matches. Some rows mark clone size as missing; the rest say once, few, many or name a class of expanded clone.

>TRBV27|many|TRBJ1-3|NA
TGTGCCAGCTCCCCCAGCCGGGACTCTGGAAACACCATATATTTT
CASSPSRDSGNTIYF
>TRBV12-5|many|TRBJ2-7|NA
TGTGCTAGTGGTTTAGGGGACGAGCAGTACTTC
CASGLGDEQYF
>TRBV5-1|NA|TRBJ2-3|TRBD2
TGCACCAGCATCTCATTGGGACTAGCGGAACCTACGCAGTATTTT
CTSISLGLAEPTQYF
>TRBV10-3|many|TRBJ2-5|TRBD2
TGTGCCATCCCGACTAGCGGGAGAACGTCATCTGAGACCCAGTACTTC
CAIPTSGRTSSETQYF
>TRBV5-1|many|TRBJ1-5|NA
TGCGCCAGCAGCTTGGATCCTGGTAATCAGCCCCAGCATTTT
CASSLDPGNQPQHF
>TRBV27|few|TRBJ2-7|NA
TGTGCCAGCAGTTTATCCTACAGGCGACATGCCTACGAGCAGTACTTC
CASSLSYRRHAYEQYF
>TRBV11-2|NA|TRBJ2-4|TRBD1
TGTGCCAGCAGCCCCATAATACAGGGGGCTCGGAACATTCAGTACTTC
CASSPIIQGARNIQYF
>TRBV6-4|many|TRBJ1-5|TRBD1
TGTGCCAGGAGGGGGCAGAATCAGCCCCAGCATTTT
CARRGQNQPQHF
>TRBV27|NA|TRBJ1-4|NA
TGTGCCAGCAGTCCGGTGGGGGGGGGGGATGAAAAACTGTTTTTT
CASSPVGGGDEKLFF
>TRBV6-1|many|TRBJ1-1|TRBD1
TGTGCCAGCAGTCCCCGGACAGGTGACATGAACACTGAAGCTTTCTTT
CASSPRTGDMNTEAFF
>TRBV29-1|many|TRBJ2-1|TRBD2
TGCAGCGTTGGGGCCAAGGGACTAGTTTATGAGCAGTTCTTC
CSVGAKGLVYEQFF
>TRBV27|NA|TRBJ2-7|NA
TGTGCCAGCAGTTTTATGCGGGCTAACTCCTACGAGCAGTACTTC
CASSFMRANSYEQYF
>TRBV7-9|many|TRBJ2-7|TRBD1
TGTGCCAGCAGCTTAGCGGCAGGGGGCCACAACGAGCAGTACTTC
CASSLAAGGHNEQYF
>TRBV7-6|many|TRBJ2-3|TRBD2
TGTGCCAGCAGCTTAGCGAGAGCGGGGGCGGGGGATACGCAGTATTTT
CASSLARAGAGDTQYF
>TRBV12-3/TRBV12-4|NA|TRBJ2-1|NA
TGTGCCAGCAGTTTCGGCTTAGAGAAGCAGTTCTTC
CASSFGLEKQFF
>TRBV6-4|few|TRBJ2-7|NA
TGTGCCAGCAGTGAGAACGGGAGTGTCATCCGCGAGCAGTACTTC
CASSENGSVIREQYF
>TRBV9|many|TRBJ1-1|TRBD1
TGTGCCAGCACCGGCGGGGGACAGACGAACACTGAAGCTTTCTTT
CASTGGGQTNTEAFF
>TRBV28|many|TRBJ1-4|NA
TGTGCCAGCAGGAGCTTTAATGAAAAACTGTTTTTT
CASRSFNEKLFF
>TRBV11-1|many|TRBJ2-5|NA
TGTGCCAGCAGCTTAGAAATAGCCCGGGAGACCCAGTACTTC
CASSLEIARETQYF
>TRBV10-3|many|TRBJ1-1|NA
TGTGCCACGACCAGCGGGGGCGCGGGGACTGAAGCTTTCTTT
CATTSGGAGTEAFF
>TRBV29-1|many|TRBJ1-1|NA
TGCAGCGTTGTCAGCACAGACACTGAAGCTTTCTTT
CSVVSTDTEAFF
>TRBV29-1|many|TRBJ1-1|NA
TGCAGCGTTCTCTCCCCGCTGGGAGTTAACACTGAAGCTTTCTTT
CSVLSPLGVNTEAFF
>TRBV4-2|many|TRBJ2-7|NA
TGTGCCAGCAGCCAAGCGACCGAGTACGAGCAGTACTTC
CASSQATEYEQYF
>TRBV6-1|many|TRBJ1-6|NA
TGTGCCAGCACCAACAAGGGGAGCTCCTATAATTCACCCCTCCACTTT
CASTNKGSSYNSPLHF
>TRBV11-2|NA|TRBJ1-1|TRBD1
TGTGCCAGCAGTACCATCTCCAGGGGGGGAGCTTTCTTT
CASSTISRGGAFF
>TRBV30|many|TRBJ2-5|TRBD2
TGTGCCTGGGACTATACCGGGGGGTCCCAAGAGACCCAGTACTTC
CAWDYTGGSQETQYF
>TRBV12-3/TRBV12-4|many|TRBJ2-6|NA
TGTGCCAGCAGCCCCGGGGCAGTTTTCTCTGGGGCCAACGTCCTGACTTTC
CASSPGAVFSGANVLTF
>TRBV19|many|TRBJ1-1|NA
TGTGCCAGTAGTAGGACTGCAGGGTCTGGGACTGAAGCTTTCTTT
CASSRTAGSGTEAFF
>TRBV12-3/TRBV12-4|many|TRBJ2-7|TRBD2
TGTGCCAGCAGTTTTGGACACCTAGGACTAGCGGGAGGGAAACCCTACGAGCAGTACTTC
CASSFGHLGLAGGKPYEQYF
>TRBV6-2/TRBV6-3|many|TRBJ2-7|NA
TGTGCCAGCAGTCTGGTGACTTTCGACTCCTACGAGCAGTACTTC
CASSLVTFDSYEQYF
>TRBV6-1|many|TRBJ2-1|NA
TGTGCCACCGCGGCAAACAATGAGCAGTTCTTC
CATAANNEQFF
>TRBV7-9|many|TRBJ2-1|TRBD1
TGTGCCAGCAGCTACCGGGACAGACCAAATGAGCAGTTCTTC
CASSYRDRPNEQFF
>TRBV20-1|NA|TRBJ2-1|TRBD2
TGCAGTGCTCTATCGCCCGGGACTAGCGGGGGGGAGAATGAGCAGTTCTTC
CSALSPGTSGGENEQFF
>TRBV5-5|many|TRBJ1-2|TRBD1
TGTGCCAGCAGCCAAGGGACAGTCGATGGCTACACCTTC
CASSQGTVDGYTF
>TRBV6-2/TRBV6-3|NA|TRBJ1-1|NA
TGTGCCAGCAGTCTAATGAGTACGCCTGAAGCTTTCTTT
CASSLMSTPEAFF
>TRBV11-2|many|TRBJ2-3|NA
TGTGCCAGCAGCTTAGAGGGTCGGGCTGACGACACAGATACGCAGTATTTT
CASSLEGRADDTDTQYF
>TRBV20-1|many|TRBJ2-5|TRBD2
TGCAGTGCCTTACAACTAGCGGGGTTTTCGCGGGAGACCCAGTACTTC
CSALQLAGFSRETQYF
>TRBV19|many|TRBJ1-1|NA
TGTGCCAGTAGTACTACAGGGATTGTTTCCCTTGGAGCTTTCTTT
CASSTTGIVSLGAFF
>TRBV18|many|TRBJ2-2|NA
TGTGCCAGCTCACCATCGAGCGGGACCGGGGAGCTGTTTTTT
CASSPSSGTGELFF
>TRBV4-1|many|TRBJ2-6|TRBD2
TGCGCCAGCAGCCATACTAGCGGGGGGGCCAACGTCCTGACTTTC
CASSHTSGGANVLTF
>TRBV10-3|many|TRBJ2-5|TRBD2
TGTGCCATCAGTGAGTCCCGACTAGCGGGGCAAGAGACCCAGTACTTC
CAISESRLAGQETQYF
>TRBV12-3/TRBV12-4|few|TRBJ2-7|TRBD1
TGTGCCAGCACCACCGGGACAGTGTCCTACGAGCATTACTTC
CASTTGTVSYEHYF
>TRBV7-3|many|TRBJ2-2|NA
TGTGCCAGCAGCCTGGGTCCAGGCGGGGAGCTGTTTTTT
CASSLGPGGELFF
>TRBV7-9|many|TRBJ2-7|TRBD1
TGTGCCAGCAGTTACCAGGGGGCGGGTTACGAGCAGTACTTC
CASSYQGAGYEQYF
>TRBV15|many|TRBJ2-5|NA
TGTGCCACCAGCAGAGATCGGGGGTCGGAGACCCAGTACTTC
CATSRDRGSETQYF
>TRBV29-1|many|TRBJ2-1|TRBD2
TGCAGCGTCCGGGAGGACTACTACAATGAGCAGTTCTTC
CSVREDYYNEQFF
>TRBV9|many|TRBJ2-1|NA
TGTGCCAGCAGCGTAGGTCCGCCAGACCCGCAGTTCTTC
CASSVGPPDPQFF
>TRBV25-1|NA|TRBJ2-3|NA
TGTGCCAGCAGTATCAGCGCCAGCAGCTTGACTAGTGGGAGATTGGATACGCAGTATTTT
CASSISASSLTSGRLDTQYF
>TRBV10-3|many|TRBJ1-1|TRBD1
TGTGCCAGCGCGACAGGGCGGAACACTGAAGCTTTCTTT
CASATGRNTEAFF
>TRBV20-1|many|TRBJ2-3|TRBD2
TGCAGTGCTGGGACTAGCGGAACAGCGGGAGATACGCAGTATTTT
CSAGTSGTAGDTQYF
>TRBV29-1|many|TRBJ1-2|TRBD1
TGCAGCGTACAGACAGGGAGTGCCTATGGCTACACCTTC
CSVQTGSAYGYTF
>TRBV7-2|many|TRBJ2-1|TRBD2
TGTGCCAGCAGCTTTGGGACTAGCGGATACAATGAGCAGTTCTTC
CASSFGTSGYNEQFF
>TRBV5-4|many|TRBJ2-3|TRBD2
TGTGCCAGCAGCTTGGTACTAGCGGGACCGGTCGGTACGCAGTATTTT
CASSLVLAGPVGTQYF